The rows below give T cell receptor beta chains drawn from one sample of a study of PD-L1 blockade in urothelial cancer. Sequencing used immunoSEQ multiplex PCR; TCRdb keeps in-frame clones, though not all of them. The top ten clones hold about 6% of a sample with 45,000 to 60,000 clones, approximately 84% of them seen once. The sample in question was PBMCs, obtained around atezolizumab (anti-PD-L1) treatment. These receptors all come from a man between 35 and 55 years old with urothelial cancer. CDR3s include the opening cysteine and the closing phenylalanine or tryptophan. Clone size appears in some rows only: once, few, many, or a class for an expanded clone.

J gene	clone size	V gene	CDR3 protein
TRBJ2-2	.	TRBV29-1	CSVQLNTGELFF
TRBJ2-7	.	TRBV7-3	CASSSGTGSYEQYF
TRBJ2-7	.	TRBV30	CAWSAPWGGAYEQYF
TRBJ1-2	.	TRBV28	CASSRPGQGNGYTF
TRBJ2-7	.	TRBV4-1	CASSPAYPGQVYEQYF
TRBJ2-2	.	TRBV29-1	CSVTGESANTGELFF
TRBJ2-1	once	TRBV28	CASSFRGMGYNEQFF
TRBJ1-2	.	TRBV13	CASSAARGVYGYTF
TRBJ2-7	.	TRBV5-1	CASRTETYEQYF
TRBJ2-7	.	TRBV4-2	CASSQGRNYEQYF
TRBJ1-1	.	TRBV19	CASSVRGVRTEAFF
TRBJ1-1	.	TRBV5-4	CASSFARTENTEAFF
TRBJ1-6	.	TRBV5-1	CASSGGQGKGSPLHF
TRBJ1-1	.	TRBV28	CASSLLRGQVTEAFF
TRBJ2-7	.	TRBV19	CASSINNYEQYF
TRBJ2-7	.	TRBV27	CASKTGTAYEQYF
TRBJ2-6	.	TRBV18	CASSPGTASGANVLTF
TRBJ2-4	.	TRBV7-9	CASSYTGGAKNIQYF
TRBJ1-2	.	TRBV28	CASRGQGRGYGYTF
TRBJ2-5	few	TRBV2	CASSGTSGEETQYF
TRBJ2-4	.	TRBV28	CASSFSRLRQGIQYF
TRBJ2-7	few	TRBV5-1	CASSLSGGISSYEQYF
TRBJ2-1	.	TRBV7-3	CASSLTGGGSFYNEQFF
TRBJ2-3	.	TRBV4-1	CASSQEQAGGSDTQYF
TRBJ2-5	few	TRBV7-9	CASSLGDRGRQETQYF
TRBJ2-1	.	TRBV4-1	CASSPRVGGALYNEQFF
TRBJ1-5	once	TRBV30	CAGNWGGSNQPQHF
TRBJ1-1	.	TRBV6-5	CASSPPPGMNTEAFF
TRBJ1-1	few	TRBV30	CAWSVEGGTEAFF
TRBJ1-5	.	TRBV11-3	CASSPERRGRGANQPQHF
TRBJ2-3	few	TRBV5-1	CASSLSTGATDTQYF
TRBJ1-2	.	TRBV15	CATSRVRGGGYTF
TRBJ2-7	.	TRBV7-9	CASSLGGKEYEQYF
TRBJ1-1	.	TRBV19	CASSGPGITEAFF
TRBJ2-2	few	TRBV11-2	CASSSRQGELFF
TRBJ1-4	.	TRBV18	CASSPDRGGEKLFF
TRBJ1-1	.	TRBV27	CASSLGTGETEAFF
TRBJ1-2	.	TRBV30	CARGVGGRYGYTF
TRBJ2-3	.	TRBV4-1	CASSHAARPLWDTQYF
TRBJ1-1	once	TRBV28	CASSLGGSGNTEAFF
TRBJ2-1	.	TRBV7-3	CASSFLGQGAYNEQFF